Following are 8 T cell receptor beta chains from one sample sequenced in a study of blood T cell repertoires in COVID-19. The method was immunoSEQ multiplex PCR; TCRdb's version includes in-frame clones alone and lacks a portion of them. The sample carries 80,000 to 90,000 clones, under 85% recorded once. Sequencing was performed on peripheral blood. The receptors were sampled from a woman aged 80 or older with COVID-19, enrolled during active disease.

This rearrangement joins TRBV27 to TRBJ1-2; 7 nucleotides line up with TRBD1. Germline V gene sequence: CDR1 MNHEY, CDR2 SMNVEV (reference sequence). CDR3 size: 13 residues. V lost 3 bases to trimming and J lost 4 bases; unmatched junction nucleotides: 2. In DNA, the CDR3 is TGTGCCAGCAGTTTGGGACAGAGCTATGGCTACACCTTC. Amino acids: CASSLGQSYGYTF.

The rearrangement links TRBV10-3 to TRBJ2-7; the D is unclear. Trimming cost V 2 bases and J 2 bases, with 4 bases left between them. The CDR3 has 12 residues. The V gene's germline CDR1 is ENHRY and CDR2 SYGVKD. In DNA form, the CDR3 reads TGTGCCATCAGTGAGCAGACCTACGAGCAGTACTTC. Translating it yields CAISEQTYEQYF.

This clone showed up just a few times. V and J are TRBV5-1 and TRBJ2-1, with D possibly being TRBD1 (5 bases). V dropped 1 base and J dropped 5 bases, with 13 bases sitting between them. Germline V gene data show CDR1 as SGHRS and CDR2 as YFSETQ. The CDR3 is 15 amino acids. DNA of the CDR3: TGCGCCAGCAGCTTGATGGACCCGGACAACAATGAGCAGTTCTTC. This codes for CASSLMDPDNNEQFF.

This clone has more than one count but fewer than ten. The CDR3 is CASSAGDQPQHF. CDR3 DNA sequence: TGTGCCAGCAGTGCAGGGGATCAGCCCCAGCATTTT. The chain is built from TRBV12-3 or TRBV12-4 and TRBJ1-5; maybe TRBD1 (6 bases). V gave up 5 bases and J gave up 5 bases, with 7 bases separating them. CDR3 length equals 12 residues.

V usage is TRBV5-6 and J usage is TRBJ2-7; a possible D gene is TRBD2 (7 bases). Trimming removed 4 bases at V and 0 bases at J, with 11 bases between. CDR1 and CDR2 (germline): SGHDT, YYEEEE. The CDR3 totals 14 residues. The CDR3 region has the DNA TGTGCCAGCAGCCGCGGGGGCCGCTCCTACGAGCAGTACTTC. Residues: CASSRGGRSYEQYF.

This clone showed up just once. The chain is built from TRBV7-2 and TRBJ2-5; no firm D call. The CDR3 is made up of 15 amino acids. Trimming stripped 1 base from V and 2 bases from J, with 11 bases between. Germline CDR1 reads SGHTA; CDR2 reads FQGNSA. The CDR3 DNA is TGTGCCAGCAGCTTAGGGCCAACGAAACAAGAGACCCAGTACTTC. Protein: CASSLGPTKQETQYF.

The V and J genes are TRBV4-1 and TRBJ1-6, with D unresolved. CDR1 is MGHRA and CDR2 is YSYEKL in the germline V gene. The CDR3 is 17 residues long. The V end lost 0 bases, the J end lost 7 bases, and 16 bases lay between the germline ends. This CDR3 is CASSQDRSEARNSPLHF. DNA of the CDR3: TGCGCCAGCAGCCAAGATCGAAGCGAGGCTCGAAATTCACCCCTCCACTTT.

The gene calls are TRBV5-8 and TRBJ1-2; TRBD1 is a possible D gene (5 bases). V gave up 4 bases and J gave up 3 bases, with 16 bases separating them. Germline CDR1 is SGHTS and CDR2 is YDEGEE. The CDR3 consists of 15 residues. CDR3: CASSHWGGVDYGYTF. In DNA form, the CDR3 reads TGTGCCAGCAGCCATTGGGGAGGGGTTGACTATGGCTACACCTTC.